These 20 T cell receptor beta chains came from one sample sequenced in a study of T-cell memory formation after mild COVID-19. TCRdb recomputed calls from the 5' RACE reads with MiXCR, one row per CDR3 protein. The data contain 470,000 or so distinct CDR3 sequences, 20% to 25% of them singletons. Sequenced: PBMCs or a T cell subset sorted from them (not recorded which). These receptors all come from an adult woman who had mild COVID-19 (a few samples of this study predate the infection). Cell type and time point are not known.

The V call is TRBV18, the J call TRBJ2-1; no firm D call. Trimming pared 6 bases from V and 5 bases from J, leaving 11 bases between. The CDR3 sequence is 13 residues long. The germline gives CDR1 KGHSH, CDR2 LQKENI. Here the CDR3 reads CASSQTSDNEQFF. The CDR3 DNA follows: TGTGCCAGCTCGCAGACGTCGGACAATGAGCAGTTCTTC.

This clonotype appeared a few times. V is TRBV30 and J is TRBJ2-4, with D perhaps matching TRBD1 or TRBD2 (6 bases each). V was pared by 5 bases and J by 4 bases, with 12 bases between. Per the germline V gene, CDR1 is GTSNPN and CDR2 is SVGIG (reference sequence). CDR3 length: 13 amino acids. The chain's CDR3 is CAWAGQLKNIQYF. The CDR3, as DNA: TGTGCCTGGGCGGGACAACTTAAAAACATTCAGTACTTC.

CDR3 DNA sequence: TGTGCCAGCAGCGTAGACCACTCAGCTAATGAGCAGTTCTTC. Encoded protein: CASSVDHSANEQFF. This rearrangement joins TRBV9 to TRBJ2-1; D not certain. Between the trimmed V and J ends, which lost 0 bases and 7 bases, there was a span of 11 bases. The CDR3 contains 14 residues. The V gene's germline CDR1 is SGDLS and CDR2 YYNGEE. The variable domain in full, with the rest retrieved from reference TRBV9 and TRBJ2-1, is DSGVTQTPKHLITATGQRVTLRCSPRSGDLSVYWYQQSLDQGLQFLIQYYNGEERAKGNILERFSAQQFPDLHSELNLSSLELGDSALYFCASSVDHSANEQFFGPGTRLTVL.

This clonotype appeared a few times. V usage is TRBV5-1 and J usage is TRBJ2-7; 8 positions match TRBD1. The CDR3 contains 19 residues. Unmatched junction bases numbered 19, after V lost 2 bases and J lost 3 bases. In germline, CDR1 is SGHRS, CDR2 YFSETQ. CDR3 loop: CASSFVLSGGGNWNYEQYF. The CDR3 nucleotides are TGCGCCAGCAGCTTTGTTTTGTCAGGGGGCGGTAATTGGAACTACGAGCAGTACTTC.

The chain employs TRBV14 and TRBJ2-5; TRBD1 matches 9 bases. The J segment lost 6 bases and the V segment lost 0 bases, leaving 8 bases of the junction unmatched. The CDR3 length is 16 residues. Germline V gene lookup returns CDR1 SGHDN and CDR2 FVKESK. CDR3 amino acids: CASSQDPGQGTKTQYF. The CDR3 region has the DNA TGTGCCAGCAGCCAAGATCCCGGACAGGGGACGAAGACCCAGTACTTC. Drawing the rest from reference TRBV14 and TRBJ2-5, the complete variable domain is EAGVTQFPSHSVIEKGQTVTLRCDPISGHDNLYWYRRVMGKEIKFLLHFVKESKQDESGMPNNRFLAERTGGTYSTLKVQPAELEDSGVYFCASSQDPGQGTKTQYFGPGTRLLVL.

The sample holds a few counts of this clonotype. In DNA, the CDR3 is TGTGCCAGCAGCCTTCAGGCAGCCCCATTGGCCCAGTACTTC. It specifies CASSLQAAPLAQYF. The chain recombines TRBV7-6 with TRBJ2-5; D gene unclear. Trimming shortened V by 5 bases and J by 9 bases, and 19 bases separated the two germline ends. Germline-derived CDR1 and CDR2 are SGHVS and FNYEAQ. The CDR3 contains 14 residues. The whole variable domain, filled in from reference TRBV7-6 and TRBJ2-5, reads GAGVSQSPRYKVTKRGQDVALRCDPISGHVSLYWYRQALGQGPEFLTYFNYEAQQDKSGLPNDRFSAERPEGSISTLTIQRTEQRDSAMYRCASSLQAAPLAQYFGPGTRLLVL.

This clonotype has just a few counts. The V gene is TRBV29-1, the J gene TRBJ2-4; 11 bases line up with TRBD1. Germline V lookup: CDR1 SQVTM, CDR2 ANQGSEA. The CDR3 is 13 residues long. After removal of 4 bases from V and 10 bases from J, the junction contained 6 bases not matched to a gene. CDR3 coding DNA: TGCAGCGTTGGAACGGACAGGGGGCAAATTCAGTACTTC. Its protein is CSVGTDRGQIQYF.

The chain is built from TRBV12-3 or TRBV12-4 and TRBJ2-1, with D possibly TRBD2 on 6 matching bases. The V end was cut by 4 bases, the J end by 9 bases, with 19 bases between. CDR3 length equals 15 residues. CDR3 in amino acids: CASSSLTLARGEQFF. DNA for the CDR3: TGTGCCAGCAGTTCTTTAACTCTAGCGCGGGGTGAGCAGTTCTTC.

The V and J genes are TRBV9 and TRBJ1-5, with TRBD1 identical over 10 bases. CDR3 length: 14 residues. V gave up 3 bases and J gave up 7 bases; unmatched junction bases: 4. The germline gives CDR1 SGDLS, CDR2 YYNGEE. CDR3 region: CASSAPGQGQPQHF. The CDR3 DNA reads TGTGCCAGCAGCGCTCCGGGACAGGGGCAGCCCCAGCATTTT. The complete variable domain, with remaining parts taken from reference TRBV9 and TRBJ1-5, reads DSGVTQTPKHLITATGQRVTLRCSPRSGDLSVYWYQQSLDQGLQFLIQYYNGEERAKGNILERFSAQQFPDLHSELNLSSLELGDSALYFCASSAPGQGQPQHFGDGTRLSIL.

The chain has TRBV20-1 and TRBJ2-7; TRBD2 matches at 7 bases. CDR1 is DFQATT, CDR2 SNEGSKA, per germline (reference sequence). This CDR3 spans 12 amino acids. Trimming cost V 7 bases and J 4 bases; bases outside gene matches: 7. DNA for the CDR3: TGCAGTGTCGCGGGAGTGGGATACGAGCAGTACTTC. The encoded protein is CSVAGVGYEQYF.

This clonotype was observed a few times. In nucleotides, the CDR3 is TGTGCCAGCAGCCCTTCACTAGCGCAACAAGAGACCCAGTACTTC. As protein: CASSPSLAQQETQYF. V is TRBV3-1 and J is TRBJ2-5, with 7 bases fitting TRBD2. The CDR3 runs 15 residues. Trimming removed 4 bases from V and 2 bases from J; junction bases left unmatched: 7. Germline loops: CDR1 LGHDT, CDR2 YNNKEL (reference sequence).

This chain links TRBV5-1 with TRBJ1-1, with 11 bases lining up with TRBD1. With 4 bases clipped from V and 5 bases from J, the junction kept 7 bases outside the gene matches. Per the germline V gene, CDR1 is SGHRS and CDR2 is YFSETQ. CDR3 size: 15 residues. CDR3 DNA sequence: TGCGCCAGCAGCCCGGACAGGGGGCTAGGGACTGAAGCTTTCTTT. It specifies CASSPDRGLGTEAFF.

This clonotype was recorded a few times. V is TRBV5-1 and J is TRBJ1-5; D is possibly TRBD1 (5 bases). The CDR3 consists of 15 residues. CDR1 is SGHRS, CDR2 YFSETQ, per germline. V lost 1 base, J lost 1 base, and 9 bases lay in between. CDR3 DNA sequence: TGCGCCAGCAGCTTGTCGGCAGGGAGCAATCAGCCCCAGCATTTT. It encodes CASSLSAGSNQPQHF.

The chain carries TRBV29-1 and TRBJ1-1; D unresolved. V was clipped by 4 bases and J by 3 bases, with 6 bases between them. This CDR3 spans 11 amino acids. The germline V gene encodes CDR1 SQVTM and CDR2 ANQGSEA. The CDR3 loop reads CSVVDYTEAFF. In DNA, the CDR3 is TGCAGCGTTGTGGACTACACTGAAGCTTTCTTT.

The rearrangement links TRBV5-1 to TRBJ2-1; D gene ambiguous. CDR1 is SGHRS, CDR2 YFSETQ, per germline. There are 15 residues in the CDR3. V was clipped by 0 bases and J by 4 bases, with 11 bases between them. The CDR3 spells CASSLEGTEYNEQFF. In DNA form, the CDR3 reads TGCGCCAGCAGCTTGGAGGGTACAGAATACAATGAGCAGTTCTTC.

The chain links TRBV29-1 to TRBJ2-5; the match to TRBD1 covers 7 bases. J was trimmed by 0 bases and V by 5 bases; bases with no gene match: 6. Germline assignment: CDR1 SQVTM and CDR2 ANQGSEA. This CDR3 has 14 residues. The CDR3, as DNA: TGCAGCGTTACGTTCGGGACAGACCAAGAGACCCAGTACTTC. Its protein product is CSVTFGTDQETQYF.

The rearrangement uses TRBV15 and TRBJ2-4, with TRBD2 matching 15 bases. CDR1 and CDR2 (germline): LNHNV, YYDKDF (reference sequence). The CDR3 runs 20 residues. Trimming removed 5 bases from V and 0 bases from J; junction bases left unmatched: 11. CDR3 amino acids: CATSEGLAGGPIRAKNIQYF. The CDR3 DNA reads TGTGCCACCAGCGAAGGACTAGCGGGAGGGCCTATCCGAGCCAAAAACATTCAGTACTTC.

This clonotype appeared a few times. The chain links TRBV12-3 or TRBV12-4 to TRBJ2-3; D possibly uses TRBD1 or TRBD2 (6 bases each). The CDR3 covers 15 residues. V was trimmed by 4 bases and J by 0 bases, leaving 11 bases between them. CDR3 protein: CASSSQGGSTDTQYF. CDR3 nucleotides: TGTGCCAGCAGTTCACAGGGAGGAAGCACAGATACGCAGTATTTT.

This chain links TRBV7-2 with TRBJ2-1; D tentatively fits TRBD1 or TRBD2 (6 bases each). Germline CDR1 and CDR2: SGHTA and FQGNSA. Trimming shortened V by 5 bases and J by 9 bases, and 17 bases separated the two germline ends. CDR3 length: 14 amino acids. DNA for the CDR3: TGTGCCAGCAGCCCCGGCGGGAAGGGGGGTGAGCAGTTCTTC. Its translation is CASSPGGKGGEQFF. Complete variable domain (other parts from reference TRBV7-2 and TRBJ2-1): GAGVSQSPSNKVTEKGKDVELRCDPISGHTALYWYRQSLGQGLEFLIYFQGNSAPDKSGLPSDRFSAERTGGSVSTLTIQRTQQEDSAVYLCASSPGGKGGEQFFGPGTRLTVL.

The chain is built from TRBV5-4 and TRBJ2-6; D is unresolved. The length of the CDR3 is 16 residues. V lost 0 bases, J lost 0 bases, and 7 bases lay in between. Per the germline V gene, CDR1 is SGHNT and CDR2 is YYREEE (reference sequence). In DNA, the CDR3 is TGTGCCAGCAGCTTGGGGACGGACTCTGGGGCCAACGTCCTGACTTTC. This gives the protein CASSLGTDSGANVLTF.